What follows is one TCR beta chain and its context. The data derive from a study of blood T cell repertoires in COVID-19. Some clones are missing from TCRdb's copy, which holds only in-frame ones; the method was immunoSEQ multiplex PCR. The sample has just over 300,000 clones, just over 85% seen once. The length of the CDR3 is 19 residues. Germline CDR1 and CDR2: KGHDR and SFDVKD. Trimming stripped 2 bases from V and 0 bases from J, with 16 bases between. Sequenced sample: PBMCs or T cells enriched from blood (not recorded which). The rearrangement uses TRBV24-1 and TRBJ2-6, with a tentative D call TRBD1 (5 bases). This clonotype was sampled from a young man who had recovered from COVID-19. CDR3 residues: CATSDSLWTHYSGANVLTF. The CDR3 bases are TGTGCCACCAGTGATTCCCTCTGGACACACTACTCTGGGGCCAACGTCCTGACTTTC.